The 10 T cell receptor beta chains given below trace back to one sample, sequenced in a study of beta chain features in type 1 diabetes. Study-wide results and limits: Shorter TCRB CDR3s, moderately but significantly so, were found in Type 1 diabetes patients in all four CD4+ subsets.

Their specific antigens are unknown. Of the isolated RNA, all was reverse transcribed, and so the sequenced material was expressed TCRB transcripts. The data were produced by immunoSEQ multiplex PCR, yet TCRdb's version contains in-frame clones alone and is incomplete. The data hold 300,000 to 400,000 clones, with 13% observed a single time. The specimen was naive CD4+ T cells from blood. The source of these receptors is a woman younger than 35 with type 1 diabetes.

This rearrangement joins TRBV30 to TRBJ2-3, with 8 bases identical to TRBD2. V dropped 3 bases and J dropped 5; count of bases not matched to a gene: 7. The V gene's germline CDR1 is GTSNPN and CDR2 SVGIG (reference sequence). The CDR3 is 14 amino acids. The CDR3 spells CAWRGAGALDTQYF. The CDR3, as DNA: TGTGCCTGGAGGGGAGCGGGAGCTTTAGATACGCAGTATTTT.

The chain is built from TRBV7-9 and TRBJ2-7; TRBD1 aligns across 9 bases. The CDR3 is 14 amino acids. Germline V lookup: CDR1 SEHNR, CDR2 FQNEAQ (reference sequence). After removal of 3 bases from V and 4 bases from J, the junction contained 4 bases not matched to a gene. CDR3 DNA: TGTGCCAGCAGCTTCGGGACAGGGAGTTACGAGCAGTACGTC. This codes for CASSFGTGSYEQYV.

The table lists this clone with a few counts. The V gene is TRBV2, the J gene TRBJ2-5, with 7 positions matching TRBD1. J was trimmed by 5 bases and V by 5 bases; bases with no gene match: 11. This CDR3 is 15 amino acids long. Germline loops: CDR1 SNHLY, CDR2 FYNNEI. CDR3 in amino acids: CASSPDRARGETQYF. The DNA for the CDR3 is TGTGCCAGCAGTCCAGACAGGGCCAGGGGGGAGACCCAGTACTTC.

The chain combines TRBV19 with TRBJ2-1; the match to TRBD2 covers 10 bases. Losses at the gene ends were 5 bases for V and 8 bases for J; bases not matched to a gene: 6. The CDR3 consists of 14 residues. Germline assignment: CDR1 LNHDA and CDR2 SQIVND (reference sequence). CDR3 protein: CASSLAGVSDEQFF. For the CDR3, the DNA is TGTGCCAGTAGTCTAGCGGGAGTATCCGATGAGCAGTTCTTC. Full variable domain (outside the CDR3, taken from reference TRBV19 and TRBJ2-1): DGGITQSPKYLFRKEGQNVTLSCEQNLNHDAMYWYRQDPGQGLRLIYYSQIVNDFQKGDIAEGYSVSREKKESFPLTVTSAQKNPTAFYLCASSLAGVSDEQFFGPGTRLTVL.

The gene calls are TRBV6-5 and TRBJ1-1, with TRBD1 identical over 7 bases. There are 15 residues in the CDR3. Unmatched junction bases numbered 7, after V lost 2 bases and J lost 4 bases. The germline gives CDR1 MNHEY, CDR2 SVGAGI. The CDR3 is CASSYDRASITEAFF. CDR3 sequence (DNA): TGTGCCAGCAGTTACGACAGGGCATCAATCACTGAAGCTTTCTTT.

This clone has a handful of counts. The rearrangement joins TRBV7-9 to TRBJ2-5; a weak D match, TRBD1 (5 bases). There are 13 residues in the CDR3. Trimming shortened V by 5 bases and J by 5 bases, and 12 bases separated the two germline ends. The germline CDR1 and CDR2 sequences are SEHNR and FQNEAQ (reference sequence). In DNA, the CDR3 is TGTGCCAGCAGCCAAAGGGGTGTGGAGACCCAGTACTTC. Encoded protein: CASSQRGVETQYF.

The CDR3 region has the DNA TGTGCCAGCAGCTCACCTCAGGGACTTCAGGTTTTCTTT. It specifies CASSSPQGLQVFF. This chain joins TRBV7-8 and TRBJ1-1; weak D call: TRBD1 (5 bases). The CDR3 is 13 residues long. Trimming left V 4 bases short and J 13 bases short, with 19 bases between. The V gene's germline CDR1 is SGHVS and CDR2 FQNEAQ.

This chain connects TRBV7-9 to TRBJ2-7, with a weak D call TRBD2 (6 bases). The CDR3 sequence is 15 residues long. Per the germline V gene, CDR1 is SEHNR and CDR2 is FQNEAQ (reference sequence). The ends were cut back, 7 bases at V and 1 base at J, with 17 bases in the middle. The DNA of the CDR3 is TGTGCCAGCACCTTGGGGGACTTTCATTCCTACGAGCAGTACGTC. Protein product: CASTLGDFHSYEQYV.

The V and J genes are TRBV30 and TRBJ1-2; the match to TRBD1 covers 9 bases. Trimming took 3 bases from V and 5 from J; bases not matched to a gene: 16. The V gene's germline CDR1 is GTSNPN and CDR2 SVGIG (reference sequence). The CDR3 totals 17 residues. CDR3 coding DNA: TGTGCCTGGAGGAGGGCCCCTAACAGGGGGCTCAAGTATGGCTACACCTTC. Translating it yields CAWRRAPNRGLKYGYTF.

The sample holds a few counts of this clone. The rearrangement joins TRBV7-9 to TRBJ1-2, with D tentatively TRBD1 (5 bases). The ends were cut back, 8 bases at V and 7 bases at J, with 11 bases in the middle. Germline V lookup: CDR1 SEHNR, CDR2 FQNEAQ (reference sequence). The CDR3 has 11 amino acids. DNA of the CDR3: TGTGCCAGCGAAGGGGTCCGTGGCTACACCTTC. This translates into CASEGVRGYTF.